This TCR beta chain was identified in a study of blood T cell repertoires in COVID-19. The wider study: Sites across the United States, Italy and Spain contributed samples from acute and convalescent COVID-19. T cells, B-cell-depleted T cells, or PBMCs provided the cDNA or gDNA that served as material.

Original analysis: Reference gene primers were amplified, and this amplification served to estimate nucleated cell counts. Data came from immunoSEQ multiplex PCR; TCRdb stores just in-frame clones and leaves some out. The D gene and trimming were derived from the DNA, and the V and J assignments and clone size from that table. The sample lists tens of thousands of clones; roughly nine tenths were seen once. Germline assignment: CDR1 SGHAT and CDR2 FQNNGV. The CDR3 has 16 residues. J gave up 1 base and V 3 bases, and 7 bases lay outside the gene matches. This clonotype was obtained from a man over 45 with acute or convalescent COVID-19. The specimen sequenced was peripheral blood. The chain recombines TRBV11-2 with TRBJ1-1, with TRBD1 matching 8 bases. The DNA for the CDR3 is TGTGCCAGCAGCTTTACCTTACAGGGGGGGAACACTGAAGCTTTCTTT. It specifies CASSFTLQGGNTEAFF.